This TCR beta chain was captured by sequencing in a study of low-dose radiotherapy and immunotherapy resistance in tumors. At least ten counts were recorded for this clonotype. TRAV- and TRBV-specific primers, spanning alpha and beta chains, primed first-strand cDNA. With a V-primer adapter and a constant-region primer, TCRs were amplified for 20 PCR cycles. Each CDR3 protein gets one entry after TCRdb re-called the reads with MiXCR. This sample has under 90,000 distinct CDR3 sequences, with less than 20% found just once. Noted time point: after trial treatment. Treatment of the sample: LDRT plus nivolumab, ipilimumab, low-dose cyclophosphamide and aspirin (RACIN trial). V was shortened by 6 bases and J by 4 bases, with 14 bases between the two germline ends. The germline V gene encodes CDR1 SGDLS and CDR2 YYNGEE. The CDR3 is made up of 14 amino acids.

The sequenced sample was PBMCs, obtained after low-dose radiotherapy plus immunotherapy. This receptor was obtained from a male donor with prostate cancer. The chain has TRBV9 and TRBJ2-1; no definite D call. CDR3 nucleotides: TGTGCCAGCAACCCCCTGGGGAAATACAATGAGCAGTTCTTC. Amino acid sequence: CASNPLGKYNEQFF.